This T cell receptor (beta chain) stems from a study of graft-versus-host responses after intestinal transplantation. Turning to the study itself: Multivisceral, liver-intestinal, or isolated intestinal transplants were received by the recipients. Recipients across the board were started on anti-thymocyte globulin induction, then kept on tacrolimus and steroids for two to three years.

Study results and limitations: Association was observed between peak circulating GvH clone levels and early post-transplant HvG declines. Graft-donor T cell macrochimerism in patients accompanied high graft-versus-host to host-versus-graft clonal ratios in allografts.

Libraries were prepared by immunoSEQ multiplex PCR; TCRdb keeps only in-frame clonotypes and omits some of them. Found here are roughly 120,000 clones, approximately 95% of them singletons; the top ten hold around 3%. For this clone: Its antigen remains unidentified.

The germline V gene encodes CDR1 SGDLS and CDR2 YYNGEE. The V segment lost 4 bases and the J segment 8 bases; nucleotides outside the gene matches: 10. There are 14 residues in the CDR3. The receptor was derived from a human donor who received an intestinal transplant. Here the sequenced sample was unstimulated CD8+ T cells sorted from spleen or lymph node cells, taken before intestinal transplant. V and J are TRBV9 and TRBJ1-1; 8 bases are a match to TRBD1. The CDR3 is CASSPPRSGGEAFF. The CDR3 DNA reads TGTGCCAGCAGCCCTCCCCGGTCAGGGGGCGAAGCTTTCTTT.